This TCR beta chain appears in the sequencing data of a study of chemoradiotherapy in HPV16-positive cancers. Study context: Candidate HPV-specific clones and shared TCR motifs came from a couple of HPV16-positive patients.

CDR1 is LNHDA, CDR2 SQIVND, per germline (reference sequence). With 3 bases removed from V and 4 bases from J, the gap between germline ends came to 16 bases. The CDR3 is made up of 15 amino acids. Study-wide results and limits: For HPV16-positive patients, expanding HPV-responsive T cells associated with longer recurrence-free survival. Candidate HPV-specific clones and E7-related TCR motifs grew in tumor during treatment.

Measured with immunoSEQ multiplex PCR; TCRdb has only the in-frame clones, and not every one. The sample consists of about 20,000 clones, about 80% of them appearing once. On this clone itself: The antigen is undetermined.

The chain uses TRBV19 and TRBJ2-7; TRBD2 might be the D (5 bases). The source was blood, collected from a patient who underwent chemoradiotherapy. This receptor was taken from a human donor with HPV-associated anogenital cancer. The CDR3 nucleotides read TGTGCCAGTAGTATGTTTCACGGGGTATTTTACGAGCAGTACTTC. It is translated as CASSMFHGVFYEQYF.